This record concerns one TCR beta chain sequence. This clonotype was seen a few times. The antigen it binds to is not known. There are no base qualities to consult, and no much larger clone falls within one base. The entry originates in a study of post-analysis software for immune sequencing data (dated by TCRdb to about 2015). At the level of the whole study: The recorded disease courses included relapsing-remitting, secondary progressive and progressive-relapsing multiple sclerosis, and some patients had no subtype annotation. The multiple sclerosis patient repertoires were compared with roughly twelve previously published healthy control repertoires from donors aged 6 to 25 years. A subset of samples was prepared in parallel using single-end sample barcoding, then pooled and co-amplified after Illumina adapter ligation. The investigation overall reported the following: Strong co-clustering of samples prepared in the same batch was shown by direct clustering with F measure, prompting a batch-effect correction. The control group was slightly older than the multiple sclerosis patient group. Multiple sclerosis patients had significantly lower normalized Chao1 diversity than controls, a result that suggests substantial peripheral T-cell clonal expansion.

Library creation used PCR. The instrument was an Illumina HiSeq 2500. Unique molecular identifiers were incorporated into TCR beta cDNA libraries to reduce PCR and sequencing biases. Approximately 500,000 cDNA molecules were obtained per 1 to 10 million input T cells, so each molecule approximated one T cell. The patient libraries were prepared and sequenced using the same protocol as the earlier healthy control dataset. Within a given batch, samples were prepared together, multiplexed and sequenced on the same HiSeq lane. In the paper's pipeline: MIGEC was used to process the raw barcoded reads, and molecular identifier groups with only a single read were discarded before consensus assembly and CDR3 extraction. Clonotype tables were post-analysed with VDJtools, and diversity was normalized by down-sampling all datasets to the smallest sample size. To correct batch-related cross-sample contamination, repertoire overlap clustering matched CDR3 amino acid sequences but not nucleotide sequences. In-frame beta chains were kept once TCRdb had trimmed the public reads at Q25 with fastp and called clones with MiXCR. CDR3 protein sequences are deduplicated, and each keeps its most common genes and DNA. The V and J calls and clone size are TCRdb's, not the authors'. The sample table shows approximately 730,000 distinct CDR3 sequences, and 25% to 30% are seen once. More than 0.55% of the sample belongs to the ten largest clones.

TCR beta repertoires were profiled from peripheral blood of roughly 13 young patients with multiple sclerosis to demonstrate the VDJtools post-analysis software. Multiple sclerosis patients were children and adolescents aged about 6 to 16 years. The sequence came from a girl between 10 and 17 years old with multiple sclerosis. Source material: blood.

The CDR3 in this case is CASGRDAGTYGYTF. The bases are TGTGCCAGCGGTCGGGACGCCGGCACCTATGGCTACACCTTC. Recombination connected TRBV12-3 or TRBV12-4 to TRBJ1-2; TRBD1 could be the D gene, as 5 bases match. V is shortened by 8 bases, J by 4 bases, and the region joining them spans 17 bases. The CDR3 has 14 amino acids, counting the end cysteine and phenylalanine. CDR3 DNA only is kept here, 42 bases in frame from base 1.